This T cell receptor (beta chain) emerged from a study of CD8+CD57+ T cells in acquired aplastic anemia. Study background: On average, sorted CD4+ and CD8+ cells gave approximately 3.1 ug of DNA.

Germline values: CDR1 MNHEY, CDR2 SVGAGI. This CDR3 has 15 residues. Using genomic DNA as the template, TCR beta VDJ and CDR3 profiling was carried out. One entry per CDR3 protein results from TCRdb running MiXCR on the reads. This table has just over 400,000 distinct CDR3 sequences, roughly 68% appearing once. Study-wide results and limits: Patients were compared with controls for CD8+ Simpson's diversity, and no significant difference emerged. Researchers report that about 29 CD8+ CDR3 sequences appeared in both patients and controls.

As to this clonotype: Its cognate antigen is unknown. It may be a read error: a sequence one base away is much more abundant.

This receptor was obtained from a human donor in good health, serving as a control. The sequenced sample consisted of sorted CD4+, CD8+, or CD8+CD57+ T cells (not recorded which) from PBMCs. The V and J genes are TRBV6-5 and TRBJ2-1; D is unresolved. CDR3 amino acids: CASSTPTRTYNERFF. The CDR3 nucleotides read TGTGCCAGCAGTACGCCGACGCGAACCTACAATGAGCGGTTCTTC.